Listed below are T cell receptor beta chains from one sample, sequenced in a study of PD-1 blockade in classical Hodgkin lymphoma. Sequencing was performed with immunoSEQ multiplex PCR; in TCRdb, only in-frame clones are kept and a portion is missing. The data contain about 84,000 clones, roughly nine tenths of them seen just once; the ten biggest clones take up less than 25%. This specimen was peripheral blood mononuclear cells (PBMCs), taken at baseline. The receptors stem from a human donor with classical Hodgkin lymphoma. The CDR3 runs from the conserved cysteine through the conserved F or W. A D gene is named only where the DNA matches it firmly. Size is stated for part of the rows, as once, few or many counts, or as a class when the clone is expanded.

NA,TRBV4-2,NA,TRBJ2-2,TGTGCCAGCAGCCAAGAATTAGGCTTGCGGACGAACACCGGGGAGCTGTTTTTT,CASSQELGLRTNTGELFF
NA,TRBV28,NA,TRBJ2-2,TGTGCCAGCAGACACCGCGGACATCTGAACACCGGGGAGCTGTTTTTT,CASRHRGHLNTGELFF
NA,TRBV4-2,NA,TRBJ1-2,TGTGCCAGCAGCCAAACCGGGAAACAGCGCCTCACCTTC,CASSQTGKQRLTF
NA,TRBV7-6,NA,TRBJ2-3,TGTGCCAGCAGCCGACACGAAGGGGGCACAGATACGCAGTATTTT,CASSRHEGGTDTQYF
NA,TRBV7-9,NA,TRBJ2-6,TGTGCCAGCAGTCACACACAGACTGGGGCCAACGTCCTGACTTTC,CASSHTQTGANVLTF
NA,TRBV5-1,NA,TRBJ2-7,TGCGCCAGCAGCCCCCGGACCGTTTCTTCGGGACTCTTTTACGAGCAGTACTTC,CASSPRTVSSGLFYEQYF
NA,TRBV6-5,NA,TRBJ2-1,TGTGCCAGCAGTTACGGGGGGACACCCTACAATGAGCAGTTCTTC,CASSYGGTPYNEQFF
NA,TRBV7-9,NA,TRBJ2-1,TGTGCCAGCAGCTTAGTGGCAGGGTATCAGAATGAGCAGTTCTTC,CASSLVAGYQNEQFF
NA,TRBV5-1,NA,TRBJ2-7,TGCGCCAGCAGCCGACAGGTTGACTCCTACGAGCAGTACTTC,CASSRQVDSYEQYF
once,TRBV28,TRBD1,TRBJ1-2,TGTGCCAGCAGTTTAGTACAGGGGCATGGCTACACCTTC,CASSLVQGHGYTF
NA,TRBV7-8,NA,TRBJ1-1,TGTGCCAGCGAAAGGACCTCGCGTGGAAGTTCCATGAACACTGAAGCTTTCTTT,CASERTSRGSSMNTEAFF
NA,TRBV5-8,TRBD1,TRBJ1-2,TGTGCCAGCCGGGACAGGGGTTCCTATGGCTACACCTTC,CASRDRGSYGYTF
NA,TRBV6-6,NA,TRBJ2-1,TGTGCCAGCAGTTTCGGGGGCTATGAGCAGTTCTTC,CASSFGGYEQFF
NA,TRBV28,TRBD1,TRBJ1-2,TGTGCCAGCAGGCCGCTAAGGACAGGGGGCGGACGAGAATATGGCTACACCTTC,CASRPLRTGGGREYGYTF
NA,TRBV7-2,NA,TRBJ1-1,TGTGCCAGCAGCTTAGGGTCAGGGCTGGGGGCTGAAGCTTTCTTT,CASSLGSGLGAEAFF
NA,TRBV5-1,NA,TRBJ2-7,TGCGCCAGCAGCTTGGAGGTTACCTCCTACGAGCAGTACTTC,CASSLEVTSYEQYF
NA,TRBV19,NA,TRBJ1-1,TGTGCCAGTAAGCACGGTGAGCGTCCTTTGGGGGAGTTGAACACTGAAGCTTTCTTT,CASKHGERPLGELNTEAFF
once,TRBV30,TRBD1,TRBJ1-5,TGTGCCTGGAGTGCGGACAGGGGTTATCAGCCCCAGCATTTT,CAWSADRGYQPQHF
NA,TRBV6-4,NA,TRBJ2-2,TGTGCCAGCAGTGATGGGGTCACCGGGGAGCTGTTTTTT,CASSDGVTGELFF
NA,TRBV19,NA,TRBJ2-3,TGTGCCAGTAGCCCGGACTCTCGTACGCAGTATTTT,CASSPDSRTQYF
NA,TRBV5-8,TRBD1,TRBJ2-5,TGTGCCAGCAGCACTCGGACAGGGTCGATGGAGACCCAGTACTTC,CASSTRTGSMETQYF
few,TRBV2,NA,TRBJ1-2,TGTGCCAGCAGGGTACTCGACAGCTCGGGTGGCTACACCTTC,CASRVLDSSGGYTF
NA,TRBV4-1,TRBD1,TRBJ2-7,TGCGCCAGCAGCCTGGGACAGGGGGAAGTCTACGAGCAGTACTTC,CASSLGQGEVYEQYF
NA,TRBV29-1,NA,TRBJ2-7,TGCAGCGTTGCAGTCTATACCTACGAGCAGTACTTC,CSVAVYTYEQYF
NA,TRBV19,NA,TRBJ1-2,TGTGCCAGTAGTATAGAAATGGAGGGGGTTGCTAACTATGGCTACACCTTC,CASSIEMEGVANYGYTF
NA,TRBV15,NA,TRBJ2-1,TGTGCCACCAGCAGAGATCGGACCTACAATGAGCAGTTCTTC,CATSRDRTYNEQFF
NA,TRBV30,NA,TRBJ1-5,TGTGCCTGGAGTGTCGGGACCTTGAATCAGCCCCAGCATTTT,CAWSVGTLNQPQHF
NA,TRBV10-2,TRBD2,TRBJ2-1,TGCGCCAGCAGTGAAGGGGTAGCGGGAGACTACTACAATGAGCAGTTCTTC,CASSEGVAGDYYNEQFF
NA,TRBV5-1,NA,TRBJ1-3,TGCGCCAGCAGCTTGGTGGCCGTGGGAAACTCTGGAAACACCATATATTTT,CASSLVAVGNSGNTIYF
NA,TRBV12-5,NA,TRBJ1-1,TGTGCTAGTGGTTTGGTACAGGGCCGGAACACTGAAGCTTTCTTT,CASGLVQGRNTEAFF
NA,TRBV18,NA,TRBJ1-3,TGTGCCAGCTCACCAGGGACGGTCTCTGGAAACACCATATATTTT,CASSPGTVSGNTIYF
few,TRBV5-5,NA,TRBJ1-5,TGTGCCAGCAGCTTGGGGCCAAGCAATCAGCCCCAGCATTTT,CASSLGPSNQPQHF
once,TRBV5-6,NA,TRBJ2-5,TGTGCCAGCAGCTTACTCGAGACCCAGTACTTC,CASSLLETQYF
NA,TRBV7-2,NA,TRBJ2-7,TGTGCCAGCCGACTAGAGAGGTTCGCCTACGAGCAGTACTTC,CASRLERFAYEQYF
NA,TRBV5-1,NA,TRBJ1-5,TGCGCCAGCAGCCTTGGGGGCAGGTTTAGCAATCAGCCCCAGCATTTT,CASSLGGRFSNQPQHF
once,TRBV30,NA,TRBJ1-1,TGTGCCTGGTCCAAAAATGGCAGGGCGGGCACTGAAGCTTTCTTT,CAWSKNGRAGTEAFF
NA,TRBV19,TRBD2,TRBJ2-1,TGTGCCAGTATGATGTATAGCGGGGTAGGCTCCTACAATGAGCAGTTCTTC,CASMMYSGVGSYNEQFF
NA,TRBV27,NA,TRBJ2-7,TGTGCCAGCAGTCAAACCCGGGCCAGCCGATACGAGCAGTACTTC,CASSQTRASRYEQYF
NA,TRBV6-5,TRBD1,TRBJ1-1,TGTGCCAGCAGTTTTAACAGGGGGAATGCGAACACTGAAGCTTTCTTT,CASSFNRGNANTEAFF
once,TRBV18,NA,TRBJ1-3,TGTGCCAGCTCACCTCGTACGGCCTCTGGAAACACCATATATTTT,CASSPRTASGNTIYF
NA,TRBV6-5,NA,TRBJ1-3,TGTGCCAGCAGTCCGGACCGGTCGTCTGGAAACACCATATATTTT,CASSPDRSSGNTIYF
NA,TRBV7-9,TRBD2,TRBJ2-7,TGTGCCAGCATGACGACTAGCGTCTCCTACGAGCAGTACTTC,CASMTTSVSYEQYF
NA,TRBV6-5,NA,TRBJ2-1,TGTGCCACGACCGCCGATGGGGTAGAGCAGTTCTTC,CATTADGVEQFF
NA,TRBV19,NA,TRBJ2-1,TGTGCCAGTAGTATTAGCGCCAGCTCCTACAATGAGCAGTTCTTC,CASSISASSYNEQFF
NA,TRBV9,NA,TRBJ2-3,TGTGCCAGCAGCGTAGTAGACACAGATACGCAGTATTTT,CASSVVDTDTQYF